Shown below are 29 T cell receptor beta chains from a single sample sequenced in a study of radiotherapy plus CTLA-4 blockade in lung cancer (dated by TCRdb to between 2018 and 2020). The method behind the library was the immunoSEQ multiplex PCR assay. TCRdb stores this immuneACCESS table with in-frame sequences only. Part of the clones is absent; in the studies checked, under half of the shortfall reflects unresolved V genes, and no reason is known for the rest. Present in this sample are 40,000 to 45,000 clones, around 77% of which were seen just once. The top ten constitute approximately 2.6% of the sample. Sequenced material: peripheral blood, taken from a patient treated with radiotherapy plus ipilimumab. The receptors originated from a human donor with non-small cell lung cancer whose response to radiotherapy plus ipilimumab could not be evaluated.

The chain combines TRBV6-5 with TRBJ2-7, with D possibly matching TRBD1 (6 bases). Germline V lookup: CDR1 MNHEY, CDR2 SVGAGI. CDR3 length: 13 residues. Trimming shortened V by 2 bases and J by 2 bases, and 7 bases separated the two germline ends. The CDR3 DNA sequence: TGTGCCAGCAGTTACCGACAGGCCTACGAGCAGTACTTC. Protein: CASSYRQAYEQYF.

This clone was picked up one time. This chain connects TRBV21-1 to TRBJ1-5; no DNA check was done on the table's D call, TRBD1. TRBV21-1 is classified as a pseudogene. There are 18 residues in the CDR3. The CDR3 nucleotides read TGTGCCAGCAGCGCGGACAAAGCACACTTGCAGTGCCATCAGCCCCAGCATTTT. It is translated as CASSADKAHLQCHQPQHF.

The CDR3 loop is CASSLDRGGTEAFF. For the CDR3, the DNA is TGTGCCAGCAGCCTTGACAGGGGAGGAACTGAAGCTTTCTTT. This chain links TRBV2 with TRBJ1-1; 8 bases align to TRBD1. This CDR3 is built from 14 residues. With 6 bases clipped from V and 5 bases from J, the junction kept 8 bases outside the gene matches. Germline V gene sequence: CDR1 SNHLY, CDR2 FYNNEI.

The rearrangement uses TRBV28 and TRBJ2-5, with 7 bases aligning to TRBD1. CDR3 size: 15 residues. Germline values: CDR1 MDHEN, CDR2 SYDVKM. V lost 7 bases to trimming and J lost 4 bases; unmatched junction nucleotides: 12. The CDR3 loop is CASTWGPTGRETQYF. In DNA, the CDR3 is TGTGCCAGCACTTGGGGGCCGACAGGGAGAGAGACCCAGTACTTC.

This clone was seen a single time. The rearrangement uses TRBV7-6 and TRBJ1-1; 10 bases map to TRBD1. Trimming removed 10 bases from V and 5 bases from J; junction bases left unmatched: 19. Germline CDR1 and CDR2: SGHVS and FNYEAQ. The CDR3 sequence is 17 residues long. CDR3 protein: CATKLDRGLGVGTEAFF. The DNA for the CDR3 is TGTGCCACCAAACTCGACAGGGGGCTTGGAGTCGGGACTGAAGCTTTCTTT.

V gene TRBV4-3 combines with J gene TRBJ2-3; 8 bases fit TRBD2. J was trimmed by 2 bases and V by 0 bases; bases with no gene match: 4. CDR1 is LGHNA and CDR2 is YSLEER in the germline V gene. CDR3 length equals 16 residues. The CDR3 loop reads CASSQDGGRSTDTQYF. CDR3 nucleotides: TGCGCCAGCAGCCAAGATGGCGGGAGGTCCACAGATACGCAGTATTTT.

The chain has TRBV5-4 and TRBJ1-2, with TRBD1 identical over 9 bases. Trimming took 6 bases from V and 6 from J; bases not matched to a gene: 9. This CDR3 spans 14 amino acids. The germline gives CDR1 SGHNT, CDR2 YYREEE (reference sequence). Here the CDR3 reads CASNPGQGVDGYTF. CDR3 in DNA: TGTGCCAGCAACCCGGGACAGGGAGTCGATGGCTACACCTTC.

This clone has just one count. This rearrangement joins TRBV28 to TRBJ1-6; 7 positions agree with TRBD1. CDR3 size: 14 residues. J was trimmed by 5 bases and V by 6 bases; bases with no gene match: 4. CDR1 and CDR2 (germline): MDHEN, SYDVKM. The CDR3 DNA reads as TGTGCCAGCAGCCCGGGACAGAATAATTCACCCCTCCACTTT. This sequence encodes CASSPGQNNSPLHF.

The J gene is TRBJ2-1, the V gene TRBV5-1; D is possibly TRBD2 (5 bases). The CDR3 consists of 16 residues. The germline V gene encodes CDR1 SGHRS and CDR2 YFSETQ. V was shortened by 4 bases and J by 0 bases, with 14 bases between the two germline ends. The CDR3, as DNA: TGCGCCAGCAGCCCGTTTGCGGGCAGCTCCTACAATGAGCAGTTCTTC. Translated: CASSPFAGSSYNEQFF.

This chain links TRBV15 with TRBJ2-5, with D possibly being TRBD1 (5 bases). This CDR3 contains 14 residues. In germline, CDR1 is LNHNV, CDR2 YYDKDF (reference sequence). Deletions cut 5 bases from V and 0 bases from J, with 10 bases between. The CDR3 loop is CATSVGLYQETQYF. As DNA, the CDR3 is TGTGCCACCAGCGTGGGGCTCTACCAAGAGACCCAGTACTTC.

The chain joins TRBV28 to TRBJ1-1, with 8 bases matching TRBD1. Losses at the gene ends were 4 bases for V and 2 bases for J; bases not matched to a gene: 3. Germline V gene sequence: CDR1 MDHEN, CDR2 SYDVKM. There are 14 residues in the CDR3. CDR3 coding DNA: TGTGCCAGCAGTTCAGGACAGGGTAACACTGAAGCTTTCTTT. It codes for CASSSGQGNTEAFF.

The rearrangement joins TRBV7-8 to TRBJ2-7, with 9 bases identical to TRBD1. The junction had 5 bases not matched to a gene; V was cut back by 5 bases and J by 3 bases. This CDR3 has 14 amino acids. Germline-derived CDR1 and CDR2 are SGHVS and FQNEAQ. DNA of the CDR3: TGTGCCAGCAGCGCATCGGGACAGGGCTACGAGCAGTACTTC. It is translated as CASSASGQGYEQYF. The whole variable domain, filled in from reference TRBV7-8 and TRBJ2-7, reads GAGVSQSPRYKVAKRGQDVALRCDPISGHVSLFWYQQALGQGPEFLTYFQNEAQLDKSGLPSDRFFAERPEGSVSTLKIQRTQQEDSAVYLCASSASGQGYEQYFGPGTRLTVT.

The V and J genes are TRBV11-1 and TRBJ1-2; D not certain. This CDR3 region has 13 residues. CDR1 SGHAT and CDR2 FQDESV come from the germline V gene (reference sequence). The V and J ends lost 5 bases and 3 bases respectively, with 10 bases between them. CDR3 sequence: CASSPISDYGYTF. CDR3 nucleotide sequence: TGTGCCAGCAGCCCCATTAGTGACTATGGCTACACCTTC. The complete variable domain, with remaining parts taken from reference TRBV11-1 and TRBJ1-2, reads EAEVAQSPRYKITEKSQAVAFWCDPISGHATLYWYRQILGQGPELLVQFQDESVVDDSQLPKDRFSAERLKGVDSTLKIQPAELGDSAMYLCASSPISDYGYTFGSGTRLTVV.

The CDR3 sequence is CASSDSGTGGPEAFF. CDR3 nucleotide sequence: TGCGCCAGCAGTGACTCCGGGACAGGGGGCCCTGAAGCTTTCTTT. The chain is built from TRBV5-1 and TRBJ1-1; 12 bases align to TRBD1. Germline lookup yields CDR1 SGHRS and CDR2 YFSETQ. This CDR3 region has 15 residues. Trimming removed 5 bases from V and 6 bases from J; junction bases left unmatched: 8. The whole variable domain, filled in from reference TRBV5-1 and TRBJ1-1, reads KAGVTQTPRYLIKTRGQQVTLSCSPISGHRSVSWYQQTPGQGLQFLFEYFSETQRNKGNFPGRFSGRQFSNSRSEMNVSTLELGDSALYLCASSDSGTGGPEAFFGQGTRLTVV.

The chain employs TRBV28 and TRBJ2-7, with a possible D match to TRBD1 (5 bases). This CDR3 comprises 13 residues. CDR1 and CDR2 from the germline V gene are MDHEN and SYDVKM. Trimming shortened V by 6 bases and J by 3 bases, and 12 bases separated the two germline ends. CDR3 coding DNA: TGTGCCAGCAGAGTGACAGTAGGCTACGAGCAGTACTTC. This translates into CASRVTVGYEQYF.

The rearrangement uses TRBV5-4 and TRBJ1-1; TRBD1 aligns across 10 bases. The CDR3 contains 15 residues. The V gene's germline CDR1 is SGHNT and CDR2 YYREEE (reference sequence). The J segment lost 5 bases and the V segment lost 4 bases, leaving 8 bases of the junction unmatched. The CDR3 loop reads CASSQGQGFFTEAFF. The CDR3 DNA is TGTGCCAGCAGCCAGGGACAGGGGTTTTTTACTGAAGCTTTCTTT. Variable domain in full (rest from reference TRBV5-4 and TRBJ1-1): ETGVTQSPTHLIKTRGQQVTLRCSSQSGHNTVSWYQQALGQGPQFIFQYYREEENGRGNFPPRFSGLQFPNYSSELNVNALELDDSALYLCASSQGQGFFTEAFFGQGTRLTVV.

This clone has only a few counts. The chain carries TRBV9 and TRBJ2-7; tentative D call: TRBD2 (5 bases). This CDR3 is 14 amino acids long. Trimming pared 4 bases from V and 3 bases from J, leaving 14 bases between. CDR1 and CDR2 from the germline V gene are SGDLS and YYNGEE. CDR3 region: CASSPGVALYEQYF. The CDR3 coding sequence is TGTGCCAGCAGCCCCGGGGTAGCCCTCTACGAGCAGTACTTC.

The gene calls are TRBV25-1 and TRBJ2-1; TRBD2 aligns across 11 bases. The junction had 4 bases not matched to a gene; V was cut back by 1 base and J by 8 bases. Per the germline V gene, CDR1 is MGHDK and CDR2 is SYGVNS. The CDR3 spans 15 residues. This CDR3 is CASSESTSGSYEQFF. DNA of the CDR3: TGTGCCAGCAGTGAATCAACTAGCGGGAGCTATGAGCAGTTCTTC.

The chain joins TRBV6-5 to TRBJ2-2; 8 nucleotides align to TRBD1. The CDR3 sequence is 15 residues long. From germline, CDR1 is MNHEY and CDR2 SVGAGI. V lost 4 bases and J lost 4; bases outside the gene matches: 5. The DNA of the CDR3 is TGTGCCAGCAGTTCCCAGGGGGCCGGCACCGGGGAGCTGTTTTTT. Translated, it gives CASSSQGAGTGELFF.

The chain is built from TRBV5-4 and TRBJ1-1; TRBD1 matches at 8 bases. Looked up from germline, CDR1 is SGHNT and CDR2 is YYREEE (reference sequence). CDR3 length: 15 residues. J lost 1 base, V lost 3 bases, and 5 bases had no gene match. The CDR3 nucleotides are TGTGCCAGCAGCTCCGCAGGACAGGGGAACACTGAAGCTTTCTTT. Protein product: CASSSAGQGNTEAFF.

V and J are TRBV2 and TRBJ2-7; 9 positions agree with TRBD1. CDR1 is SNHLY and CDR2 is FYNNEI in the germline V gene. V shed 6 bases and J 2 bases; nucleotides not matched to a gene: 8. CDR3 size: 15 residues. This chain's CDR3 is CASRPIGTGPYEQYF. The CDR3 nucleotides read TGTGCCAGCAGACCGATTGGGACAGGGCCCTACGAGCAGTACTTC.

The rearrangement joins TRBV19 to TRBJ1-2, with 7 nucleotides matching TRBD1. Germline V gene lookup returns CDR1 LNHDA and CDR2 SQIVND (reference sequence). The CDR3 totals 16 residues. Germline trimming cut 3 bases from V and 8 bases from J; bases unmatched to any gene: 15. The CDR3 reads CASSITLSAGGYGYTF. The CDR3, as DNA: TGTGCCAGTAGTATTACCCTTTCTGCAGGGGGGTACGGCTACACCTTC.

This chain links TRBV30 with TRBJ2-5, with a tentative D call TRBD1 (8 bases). The CDR3 runs 13 residues. The V end lost 3 bases, the J end lost 5 bases, and 13 bases lay between the germline ends. Germline CDR1 is GTSNPN and CDR2 is SVGIG (reference sequence). DNA for the CDR3: TGTGCCTGGAGCGGACAGGGAGGGGAGACCCAGTACTTC. Translation: CAWSGQGGETQYF.

This clone was seen only once. This chain links TRBV5-1 with TRBJ2-1; 7 bases are shared with TRBD2. The CDR3 loop spans 18 amino acids. Trimming took 1 base from V and 10 from J; bases not matched to a gene: 20. CDR1 SGHRS and CDR2 YFSETQ come from the germline V gene. The CDR3 bases are TGCGCCAGCAGCTTGCTGGGCCGCGGGGGAGGCCCCTCCAGAGAGCAGTTCTTC. Translation: CASSLLGRGGGPSREQFF. The variable domain in full, with the rest retrieved from reference TRBV5-1 and TRBJ2-1, is KAGVTQTPRYLIKTRGQQVTLSCSPISGHRSVSWYQQTPGQGLQFLFEYFSETQRNKGNFPGRFSGRQFSNSRSEMNVSTLELGDSALYLCASSLLGRGGGPSREQFFGPGTRLTVL.

The chain carries TRBV4-2 and TRBJ1-1; D gene unclear. The V end was cut by 4 bases, the J end by 4 bases, with 19 bases between. CDR1 is LGHNA and CDR2 is YNFKEQ in the germline V gene. This CDR3 has 16 residues. The CDR3 sequence: CASSPGLSRELTEAFF. For the CDR3, the DNA is TGTGCCAGCAGCCCTGGACTCTCCCGTGAGCTCACTGAAGCTTTCTTT.

The chain carries TRBV5-1 and TRBJ1-6, with 7 bases aligning to TRBD1. V was clipped by 4 bases and J by 0 bases; unmatched bases: 1. This CDR3 has 15 amino acids. Germline CDR1 and CDR2: SGHRS and YFSETQ. The CDR3 loop is CASSPGGSYNSPLHF. CDR3 DNA: TGCGCCAGCAGCCCAGGGGGCTCCTATAATTCACCCCTCCACTTT.

The chain uses TRBV5-1 and TRBJ1-2; TRBD1 matches at 8 bases. The germline V gene has CDR1 SGHRS and CDR2 YFSETQ. The CDR3 is made up of 17 amino acids. J gave up 6 bases and V 2 bases, and 15 bases lay outside the gene matches. This CDR3 is CASSFSGQGYDFDGYTF. CDR3 nucleotides: TGCGCCAGCAGCTTCAGTGGACAGGGTTATGATTTCGATGGCTACACCTTC.

The chain has TRBV19 and TRBJ1-5; 12 nucleotides agree with TRBD1. CDR3 length: 17 amino acids. Per the germline V gene, CDR1 is LNHDA and CDR2 is SQIVND (reference sequence). Trimming took 9 bases from V and 1 from J; bases not matched to a gene: 10. The CDR3 is CASTGTGGAYSNQPQHF. CDR3 in DNA: TGTGCCAGCACCGGGACAGGGGGCGCGTACAGCAATCAGCCCCAGCATTTT.

The V call is TRBV4-3, the J call TRBJ2-5, with D perhaps TRBD2 (6 bases). The V and J ends lost 2 bases and 3 bases respectively, with 10 bases between them. This CDR3 has 14 residues. The V gene's germline CDR1 is LGHNA and CDR2 YSLEER. CDR3 DNA: TGCGCCAGCAGCCAATCAAGGAGGGAAGAGACCCAGTACTTC. Protein: CASSQSRREETQYF.